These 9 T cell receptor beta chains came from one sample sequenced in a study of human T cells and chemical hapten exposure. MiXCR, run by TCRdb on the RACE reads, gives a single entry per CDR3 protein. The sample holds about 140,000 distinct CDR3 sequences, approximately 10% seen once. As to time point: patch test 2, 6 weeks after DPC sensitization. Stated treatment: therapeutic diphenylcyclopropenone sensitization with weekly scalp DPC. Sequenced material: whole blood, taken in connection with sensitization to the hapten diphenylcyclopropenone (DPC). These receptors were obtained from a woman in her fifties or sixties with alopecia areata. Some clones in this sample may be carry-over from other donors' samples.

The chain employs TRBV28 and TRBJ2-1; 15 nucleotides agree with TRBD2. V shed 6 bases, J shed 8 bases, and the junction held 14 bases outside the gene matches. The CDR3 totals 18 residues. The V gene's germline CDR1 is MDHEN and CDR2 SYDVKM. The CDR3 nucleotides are TGTGCCAGCAGCCCAAATACAGGACTAGCGGGAGGGTTGGATGAGCAGTTCTTC. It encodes CASSPNTGLAGGLDEQFF.

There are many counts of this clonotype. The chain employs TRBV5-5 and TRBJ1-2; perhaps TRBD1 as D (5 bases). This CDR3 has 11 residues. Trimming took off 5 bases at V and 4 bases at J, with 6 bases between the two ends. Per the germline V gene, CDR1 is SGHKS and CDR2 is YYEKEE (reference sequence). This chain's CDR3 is CASSQGYGYTF. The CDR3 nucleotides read TGTGCCAGCAGTCAGGGCTATGGCTACACCTTC.

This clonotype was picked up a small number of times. This CDR3 reads CASSQGGWRPQHF. The CDR3 nucleotides are TGTGCCAGCAGCCAAGGCGGTTGGCGGCCCCAGCATTTT. This chain joins TRBV3-1 and TRBJ1-5, with D hard to call. The CDR3 consists of 13 residues. V dropped 1 base and J dropped 9 bases, with 10 bases sitting between them. CDR1 and CDR2 from the germline V gene are LGHDT and YNNKEL (reference sequence).

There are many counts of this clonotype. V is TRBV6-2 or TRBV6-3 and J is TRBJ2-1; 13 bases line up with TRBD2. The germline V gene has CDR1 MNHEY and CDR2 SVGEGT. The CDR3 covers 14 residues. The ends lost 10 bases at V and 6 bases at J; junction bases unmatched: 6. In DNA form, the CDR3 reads TGTGCCACAATGGGACTAGCGGGAATCAATGAGCAGTTCTTC. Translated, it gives CATMGLAGINEQFF.

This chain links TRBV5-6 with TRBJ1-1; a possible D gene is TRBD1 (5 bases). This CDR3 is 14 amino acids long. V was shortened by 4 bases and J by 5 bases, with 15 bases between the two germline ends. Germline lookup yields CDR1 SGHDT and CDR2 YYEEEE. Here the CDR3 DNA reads TGTGCCAGCAGCCGCCGCGGGGGGGAAACTGAAGCTTTCTTT. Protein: CASSRRGGETEAFF.

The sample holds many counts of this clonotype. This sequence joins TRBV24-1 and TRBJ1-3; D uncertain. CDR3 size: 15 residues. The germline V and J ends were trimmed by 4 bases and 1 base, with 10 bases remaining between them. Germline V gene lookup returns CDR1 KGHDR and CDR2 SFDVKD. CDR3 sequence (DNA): TGTGCCACCAGTGACCCGGGCCCGTCTGGAAACACCATATATTTT. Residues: CATSDPGPSGNTIYF.

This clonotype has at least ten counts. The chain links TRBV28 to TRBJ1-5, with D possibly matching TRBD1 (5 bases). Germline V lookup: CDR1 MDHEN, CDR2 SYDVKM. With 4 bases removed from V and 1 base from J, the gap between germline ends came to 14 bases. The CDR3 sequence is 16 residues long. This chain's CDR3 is CASSSREAGSNQPQHF. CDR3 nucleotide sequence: TGTGCCAGCAGTTCCCGGGAGGCAGGGAGCAATCAGCCCCAGCATTTT. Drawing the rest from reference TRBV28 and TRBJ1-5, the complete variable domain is DVKVTQSSRYLVKRTGEKVFLECVQDMDHENMFWYRQDPGLGLRLIYFSYDVKMKEKGDIPEGYSVSREKKERFSLILESASTNQTSMYLCASSSREAGSNQPQHFGDGTRLSIL.

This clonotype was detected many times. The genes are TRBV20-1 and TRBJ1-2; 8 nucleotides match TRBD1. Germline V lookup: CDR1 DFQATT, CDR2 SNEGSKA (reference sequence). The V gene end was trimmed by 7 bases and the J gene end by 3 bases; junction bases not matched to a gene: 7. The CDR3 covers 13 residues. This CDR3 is CSVTDRDDYGYTF. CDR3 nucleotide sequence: TGCAGTGTCACGGACAGGGACGACTATGGCTACACCTTC.

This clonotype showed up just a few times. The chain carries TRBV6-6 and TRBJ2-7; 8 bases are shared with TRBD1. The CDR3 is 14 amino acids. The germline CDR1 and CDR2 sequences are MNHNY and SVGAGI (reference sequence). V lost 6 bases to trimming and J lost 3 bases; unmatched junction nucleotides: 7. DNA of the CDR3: TGTGCCAGCAGCCGGGGACAGGCAAACTACGAGCAGTACTTC. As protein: CASSRGQANYEQYF.